What follows describes a single T cell receptor beta chain. 60 Vbeta and 13 Jbeta primers were used in PCR. The assay was immunoSEQ multiplex PCR, and TCRdb's table has in-frame clones only and misses some. The data hold about 170,000 clones, with 80% observed a single time. Trimming took 3 bases from V and 0 from J; bases not matched to a gene: 5. From germline, CDR1 is ENHRY and CDR2 SYGVKD. This CDR3 is 15 amino acids long. The data belong to a study of cytomegalovirus exposure and HLA in healthy donors. The origin of this receptor is a man aged 25-40 years in good health and CMV-seropositive. This chain joins TRBV10-3 and TRBJ2-7; 7 bases align to TRBD1. Specimen: PBMCs. The chain's CDR3 is CAISDSTGFSYEQYF. Written as DNA, the CDR3 is TGTGCCATCAGTGATTCGACAGGGTTCTCCTACGAGCAGTACTTC.